The 9 T cell receptor beta chains below all came from one sample that was sequenced in a study of blood T cell repertoires in COVID-19. TCRdb's copy holds only in-frame clones and misses some; the assay was immunoSEQ multiplex PCR. The data hold about 94,000 clones, with around 81% observed a single time. The sample was peripheral blood. The receptor source for this set is a man aged 55-75 years with acute or convalescent COVID-19.

A note on this clone: Sequence at one end of the junction differs from germline and may be a read error. The rearrangement uses TRBV7-7 and TRBJ2-3, with D possibly being TRBD2 (6 bases). This CDR3 has 16 residues. CDR1 SSHAT and CDR2 FNYEAQ come from the germline V gene (reference sequence). The CDR3 sequence is CASSPSPGTDSNTQYF. CDR3 sequence (DNA): TGTGCTAGCAGCCCCTCCCCCGGGACTGATTCGAATACGCAGTATTTT.

The gene calls are TRBV12-5 and TRBJ1-1; TRBD1 aligns across 7 bases. The CDR3 consists of 14 residues. V trimming: 3 bases; J trimming: 1 base; junction bases outside the gene matches: 2. CDR1 is LGHNT and CDR2 is FRNRAP in the germline V gene. This CDR3 is CASGFGTANTEAFF. The CDR3 DNA is TGTGCTAGTGGTTTTGGGACAGCGAACACTGAAGCTTTCTTT.

The chain combines TRBV28 with TRBJ1-5; 9 bases map to TRBD1. Trimming removed 4 bases from V and 6 bases from J; junction bases left unmatched: 4. Germline CDR1 and CDR2: MDHEN and SYDVKM. The length of the CDR3 is 14 residues. For the CDR3, the DNA is TGTGCCAGCAGTTCCGGACAGGGGAGTCAGCCCCAGCATTTT. Residues: CASSSGQGSQPQHF.

This clone was detected a few times. The chain is built from TRBV30 and TRBJ2-2; D is perhaps TRBD2 (6 bases). The CDR3 is 16 amino acids. CDR1 is GTSNPN and CDR2 is SVGIG in the germline V gene (reference sequence). V was shortened by 4 bases and J by 7 bases, with 22 bases between the two germline ends. The CDR3 DNA sequence: TGTGCCTGGACCCTACAGTCCGGGAGTTCGGGCGGGGAGCTGTTTTTT. The encoded protein is CAWTLQSGSSGGELFF.

The gene calls are TRBV10-1 and TRBJ2-1; maybe TRBD1 (5 bases). From germline, CDR1 is WNHNN and CDR2 SYGVQD (reference sequence). CDR3 length equals 13 residues. Trimming took 5 bases from V and 9 from J, leaving 14 bases between them. In DNA, the CDR3 is TGCGCCAGCAGTTATCAGGTCCAGGGTGAGCAGTTCTTC. Translation gives CASSYQVQGEQFF.

The V and J genes are TRBV19 and TRBJ2-7; TRBD1 matches 10 bases. The CDR3 sequence is 14 residues long. Germline trimming cut 7 bases from V and 6 bases from J; bases unmatched to any gene: 9. The germline CDR1 and CDR2 sequences are LNHDA and SQIVND (reference sequence). The CDR3 sequence: CASTAGQGLGEQYF. Written as DNA, the CDR3 is TGTGCCAGTACCGCGGGACAGGGGTTAGGCGAGCAGTACTTC.

This rearrangement joins TRBV19 to TRBJ2-5; D possibly corresponds to TRBD2 (5 bases). The germline V gene encodes CDR1 LNHDA and CDR2 SQIVND (reference sequence). V dropped 5 bases and J dropped 4 bases, with 14 bases sitting between them. The CDR3 runs 14 residues. In DNA form, the CDR3 reads TGTGCCAGTAGTCCCTGGGCTAGCACAGAGACCCAGTACTTC. Encoded protein: CASSPWASTETQYF.

The chain has TRBV28 and TRBJ1-2, with TRBD1 identical over 8 bases. With V trimmed by 5 bases and J by 6 bases, 14 bases remained unmatched. The CDR3 length is 16 residues. Looked up from germline, CDR1 is MDHEN and CDR2 is SYDVKM. Here the CDR3 DNA reads TGTGCCAGCAGTCCCCCAACCGGACAGGGTCGAGATGGCTACACCTTC. Protein: CASSPPTGQGRDGYTF.

This clone was picked up one time. This chain's CDR3 is CATSDSGQTYGYTF. CDR3 nucleotide sequence: TGTGCCACCAGTGATTCGGGACAGACCTATGGCTACACCTTC. The chain recombines TRBV24-1 with TRBJ1-2; 7 bases are shared with TRBD1. The germline gives CDR1 KGHDR, CDR2 SFDVKD. This CDR3 is built from 14 residues. The V segment lost 2 bases and the J segment 4 bases; nucleotides outside the gene matches: 3.